This T cell receptor (beta chain) was obtained from a study of T-cell memory formation after mild COVID-19. The CDR3 totals 13 residues. The ends were cut back, 2 bases at V and 3 bases at J, with 8 bases in the middle. Per the germline V gene, CDR1 is SGHDT and CDR2 is YYEEEE. There are a few counts of this clonotype. The antigen remains undetermined. TCRdb reanalysed the 5' RACE reads using MiXCR and keeps one entry per CDR3 protein. The sample consists of 140,000 to 150,000 distinct CDR3 sequences, over 15% of them appearing once. General study results and limits: SARS-CoV-2 specificity was not confirmed for second-wave clones peaking on day 37. Cross-reactive memory apparently joined, as some responding clones appeared in pre-infection memory.

This clonotype was obtained from an adult woman who had mild COVID-19 (a few samples of this study predate the infection). Cell type and time point are not known. The sequenced sample consisted of PBMCs or a T cell subset sorted from them (not recorded which). The chain is built from TRBV5-6 and TRBJ1-2; D remains ambiguous. CDR3 bases: TGTGCCAGCAGCTTAACAGCGGACTATGGCTACACCTTC. Protein sequence: CASSLTADYGYTF.